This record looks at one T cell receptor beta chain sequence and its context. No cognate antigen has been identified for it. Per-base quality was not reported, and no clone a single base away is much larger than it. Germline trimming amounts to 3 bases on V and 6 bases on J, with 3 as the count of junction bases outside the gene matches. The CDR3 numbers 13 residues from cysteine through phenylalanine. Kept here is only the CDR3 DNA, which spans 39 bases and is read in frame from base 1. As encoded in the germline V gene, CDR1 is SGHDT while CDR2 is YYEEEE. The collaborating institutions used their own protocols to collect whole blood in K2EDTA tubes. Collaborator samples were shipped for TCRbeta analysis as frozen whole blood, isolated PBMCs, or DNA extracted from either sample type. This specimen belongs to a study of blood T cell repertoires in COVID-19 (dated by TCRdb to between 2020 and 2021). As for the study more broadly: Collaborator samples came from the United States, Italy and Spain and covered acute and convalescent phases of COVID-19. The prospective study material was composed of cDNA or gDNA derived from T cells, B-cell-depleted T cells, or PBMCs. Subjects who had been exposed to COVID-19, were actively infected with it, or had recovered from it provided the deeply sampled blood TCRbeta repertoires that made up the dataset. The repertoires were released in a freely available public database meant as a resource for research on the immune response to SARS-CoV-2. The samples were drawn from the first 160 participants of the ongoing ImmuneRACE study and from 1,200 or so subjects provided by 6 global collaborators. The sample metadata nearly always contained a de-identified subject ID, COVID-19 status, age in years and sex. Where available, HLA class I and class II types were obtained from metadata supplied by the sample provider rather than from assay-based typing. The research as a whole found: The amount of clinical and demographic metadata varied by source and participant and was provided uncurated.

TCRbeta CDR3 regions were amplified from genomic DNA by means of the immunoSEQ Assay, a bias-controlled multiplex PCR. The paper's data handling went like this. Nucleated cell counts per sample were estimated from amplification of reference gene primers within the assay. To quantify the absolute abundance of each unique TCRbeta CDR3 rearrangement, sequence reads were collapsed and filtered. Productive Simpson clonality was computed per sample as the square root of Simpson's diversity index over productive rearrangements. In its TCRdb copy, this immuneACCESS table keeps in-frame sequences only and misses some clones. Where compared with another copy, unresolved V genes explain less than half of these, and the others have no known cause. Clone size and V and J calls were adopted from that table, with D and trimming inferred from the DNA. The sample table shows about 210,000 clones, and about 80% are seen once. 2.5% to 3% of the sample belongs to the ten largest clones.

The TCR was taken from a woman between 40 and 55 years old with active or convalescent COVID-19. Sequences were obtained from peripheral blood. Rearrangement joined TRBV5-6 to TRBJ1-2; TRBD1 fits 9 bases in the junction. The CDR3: CASSSRQGDGYTF. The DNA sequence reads TGTGCCAGCAGCTCTCGACAGGGGGATGGCTACACCTTC.